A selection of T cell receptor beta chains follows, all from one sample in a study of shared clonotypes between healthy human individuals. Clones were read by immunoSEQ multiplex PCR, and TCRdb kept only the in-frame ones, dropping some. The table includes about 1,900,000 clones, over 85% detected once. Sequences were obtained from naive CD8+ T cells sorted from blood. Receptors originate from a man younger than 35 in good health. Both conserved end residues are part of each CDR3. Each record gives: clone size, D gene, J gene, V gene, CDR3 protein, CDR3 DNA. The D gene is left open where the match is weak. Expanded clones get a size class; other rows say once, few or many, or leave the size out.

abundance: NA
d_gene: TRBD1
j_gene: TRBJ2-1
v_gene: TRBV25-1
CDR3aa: CASSEWSTGKSRRFF
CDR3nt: TGTGCCAGCAGTGAATGGTCGACAGGGAAATCTAGGAGGTTCTTC

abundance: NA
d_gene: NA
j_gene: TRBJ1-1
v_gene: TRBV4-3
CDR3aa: CASSAGPDPNTEAFF
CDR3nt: TGCGCCAGCAGCGCCGGCCCTGACCCGAACACTGAAGCTTTCTTT

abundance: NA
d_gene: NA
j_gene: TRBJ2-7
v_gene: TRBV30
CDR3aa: CAWSGDHYEQYF
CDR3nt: TGTGCCTGGAGTGGGGACCACTACGAGCAGTACTTC

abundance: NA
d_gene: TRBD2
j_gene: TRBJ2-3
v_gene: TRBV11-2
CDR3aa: CASSTPGLGTDTQYF
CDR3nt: TGTGCCAGCAGCACCCCGGGACTAGGCACAGATACGCAGTATTTT

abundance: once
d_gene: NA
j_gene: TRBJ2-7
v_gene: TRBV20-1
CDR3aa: CSASGDYEQYF
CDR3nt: TGCAGTGCTAGCGGGGATTACGAGCAGTACTTC

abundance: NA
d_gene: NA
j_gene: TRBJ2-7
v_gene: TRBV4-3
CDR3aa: CASSQGRNYEQYF
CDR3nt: TGCGCCAGCAGCCAAGGGCGGAACTACGAGCAGTACTTC

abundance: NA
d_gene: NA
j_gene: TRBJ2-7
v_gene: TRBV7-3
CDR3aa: CASSLRGNYEQYF
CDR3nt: TGTGCCAGCAGCTTAAGAGGAAATTACGAGCAGTACTTC

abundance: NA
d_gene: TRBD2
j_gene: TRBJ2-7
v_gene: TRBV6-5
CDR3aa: CASSPDTGGREQYF
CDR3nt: TGTGCCAGCAGTCCGGACACGGGAGGTCGGGAGCAGTACTTC

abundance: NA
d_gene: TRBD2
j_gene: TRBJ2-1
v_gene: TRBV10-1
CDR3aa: CASSESSGARFF
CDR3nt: TGCGCCAGCAGTGAGAGTAGCGGGGCCCGGTTCTTC

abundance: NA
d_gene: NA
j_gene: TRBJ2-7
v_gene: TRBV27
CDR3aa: CASSWGVLNEQYF
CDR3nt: TGTGCCAGCAGTTGGGGAGTTTTAAACGAGCAGTACTTC

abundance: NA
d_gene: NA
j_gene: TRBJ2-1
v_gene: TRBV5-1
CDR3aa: CASSSGAGNNEQFF
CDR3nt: TGCGCCAGCAGCTCTGGGGCGGGGAACAATGAGCAGTTCTTC

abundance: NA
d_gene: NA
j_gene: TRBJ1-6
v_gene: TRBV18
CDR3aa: CASSSWEDALDSPLHF
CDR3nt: TGTGCCAGCTCCTCTTGGGAGGACGCCTTGGATTCACCCCTCCACTTT

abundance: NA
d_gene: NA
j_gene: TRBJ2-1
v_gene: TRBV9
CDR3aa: CASSVAGTAEGRSYNEQFF
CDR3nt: TGTGCCAGCAGCGTAGCGGGGACTGCGGAGGGGCGCTCCTACAATGAGCAGTTCTTC

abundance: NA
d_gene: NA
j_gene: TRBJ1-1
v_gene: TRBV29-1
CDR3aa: CSSTPDSTEAFF
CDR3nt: TGCAGCTCGACCCCGGACTCCACTGAAGCTTTCTTT

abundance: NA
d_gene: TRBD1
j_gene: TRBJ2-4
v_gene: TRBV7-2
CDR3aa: CASSPDRDIQYF
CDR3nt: TGTGCCAGCAGCCCGGACAGGGATATTCAGTACTTC

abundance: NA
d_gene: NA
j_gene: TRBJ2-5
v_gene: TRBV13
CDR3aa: CASNVRGAETQYF
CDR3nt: TGTGCCAGCAATGTCAGGGGAGCTGAGACCCAGTACTTC

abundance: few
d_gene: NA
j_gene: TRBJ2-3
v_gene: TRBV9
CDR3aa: CASSVGGADTDTQYF
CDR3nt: TGTGCCAGCAGCGTAGGAGGGGCCGACACAGATACGCAGTATTTT

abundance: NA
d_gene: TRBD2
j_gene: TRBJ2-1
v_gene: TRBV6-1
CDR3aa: CASRSGLAYNEQFF
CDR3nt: TGTGCCAGCAGGTCAGGACTAGCGTACAATGAGCAGTTCTTC

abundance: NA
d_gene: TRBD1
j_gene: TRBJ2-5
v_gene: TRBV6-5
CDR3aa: CASRSRDRVQETQYF
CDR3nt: TGTGCCAGCAGGTCCCGGGACAGGGTCCAAGAGACCCAGTACTTC

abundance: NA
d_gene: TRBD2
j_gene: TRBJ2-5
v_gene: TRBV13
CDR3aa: CASSLWTSGAGGETQYF
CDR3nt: TGTGCCAGCAGCCTGTGGACTAGCGGGGCTGGAGGAGAGACCCAGTACTTC

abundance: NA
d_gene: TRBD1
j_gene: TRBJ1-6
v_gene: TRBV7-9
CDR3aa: CASSFGQGGEVLHF
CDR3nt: TGTGCCAGCAGCTTTGGACAGGGGGGAGAAGTCCTCCACTTT

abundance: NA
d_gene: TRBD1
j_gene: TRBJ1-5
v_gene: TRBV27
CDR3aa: CASGSTGSNQPQHF
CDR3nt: TGTGCCAGCGGTTCGACAGGGAGCAATCAGCCCCAGCATTTT

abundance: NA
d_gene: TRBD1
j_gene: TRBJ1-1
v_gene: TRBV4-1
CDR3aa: CASKQGQGGFEAFF
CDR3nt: TGCGCCAGCAAACAAGGACAGGGGGGCTTTGAAGCTTTCTTT